Detailed here is one T cell receptor (beta chain). Its matching antigen is unknown. Amplification of TCR beta CDR3 regions used RNA as the template. The TCR CDR3 first-round RT-PCR relied on the HTBI primer set. TCRdb called the multiplex PCR reads again in MiXCR, with one record for every CDR3 protein. Here the sample spans approximately 590,000 distinct CDR3 sequences, more than 45% being singletons. With V trimmed by 3 bases and J by 4 bases, 9 bases remained unmatched. CDR1 is DFQATT and CDR2 is SNEGSKA in the germline V gene (reference sequence). The CDR3 covers 16 residues. Hyperthyroidism was newly diagnosed in patients aged 18 to 65 (duration under 2 months). Exclusion criteria comprised uncontrolled infection, other autoimmune disease, pregnancy or lactation. Diagnoses were made from clinical symptoms, serum measures (thyroxine and TRAb), thyroid ultrasound and orbital computed tomography. This sample stems from a study of T cells in Graves' hyperthyroidism and ophthalmopathy.

Whole-study results and caveats: Appearing also in blood were most of the thyroid clonotypes expanded above 0.001.

The chain employs TRBV20-1 and TRBJ2-3, with TRBD2 matching over 11 bases. The sample was peripheral blood or thyroid tissue (not recorded which). The receptor's source is a young woman with Graves' hyperthyroidism. CDR3 nucleotides: TGCAGTGCTAGGGGGCTACTAGCGGGAGAGGCAGATACGCAGTATTTT. As protein: CSARGLLAGEADTQYF.